This T cell receptor (beta chain) was sequenced in a study of blood T cell repertoires in COVID-19 (dated by TCRdb to the early 2020s). About the study as a whole: The collaborator samples originated in the United States, Italy and Spain and spanned the acute and convalescent phases of COVID-19. The samples were drawn from the first 160 participants of the ongoing ImmuneRACE study and from 1,254 subjects provided by 6 global collaborators. The repertoires were released in a freely available public database meant as a resource for research on the immune response to SARS-CoV-2. The dataset comprised deeply sampled blood TCRbeta repertoires from subjects exposed to, actively infected with, or recovered from COVID-19. Sample metadata almost always included a de-identified subject ID, COVID-19 status, age in years and sex. The material from the prospective study consisted of cDNA or gDNA derived from T cells, B-cell-depleted T cells, or PBMCs. Where available, HLA class I and class II types were obtained from metadata supplied by the sample provider rather than from assay-based typing.

CDR1 is given as SGHRS and CDR2 as YFSETQ, both from the germline V gene. Unmatched junction bases come to 10, with V trimmed by 0 bases and J by 5 bases. From the cysteine up to the phenylalanine, the CDR3 has a length of 16 residues. The read is trimmed to its CDR3 DNA, 48 bases read in frame from base 1. Whole blood was collected in K2EDTA tubes by collaborating institutions according to the institutions' own protocols. For TCRbeta analysis, collaborator samples were shipped as frozen whole blood, as isolated PBMCs, or as DNA extracted from either sample type. What the study reported, not specific to this receptor: How much clinical and demographic metadata was included differed by source and by participant, and the metadata was provided uncurated.

Comments on this clone: Which antigen it targets is not known. No base-level quality is on record; no much larger clone is a single base apart.

TCRbeta CDR3 regions were amplified from genomic DNA using the immunoSEQ Assay, a bias-controlled multiplex PCR. The original pipeline was this. The number of nucleated cells in each sample was estimated from the amplification of reference gene primers within the assay. Sequence reads were collapsed and filtered to measure the absolute abundance of every unique TCRbeta CDR3 rearrangement. For each sample, productive Simpson clonality was calculated by taking the square root of Simpson's diversity index across productive rearrangements. TCRdb stores this immuneACCESS table with in-frame sequences only. Part of the clones is absent; in the studies checked, under half of the shortfall reflects unresolved V genes, and no reason is known for the rest. D and trimming come from the DNA, and the V and J calls and clone size come from that table. Present in this sample are about 46,000 clones, 80% to 90% of which were seen just once. About 15% of the sample is taken by the ten largest.

The chain joins TRBV5-1 to TRBJ2-7; 8 nucleotides in the junction match TRBD1. The source material was peripheral blood. This TCR came from a human donor in a cohort sampled during active COVID-19. The CDR3 protein sequence reads: CASSLGSGGATDEQYF. Read as DNA, the sequence is TGCGCCAGCAGCTTGGGGTCAGGGGGCGCGACCGACGAGCAGTACTTC.